What follows describes a single T cell receptor beta chain. These data belong to a study of blood T cell repertoires in COVID-19. Looking at the study overall: T cells, B-cell-depleted T cells, or PBMCs supplied cDNA or gDNA.

Sequencing used immunoSEQ multiplex PCR; TCRdb keeps in-frame clones, though not all of them. Counted here are some 120,000 clones, approximately 83% occurring once; the ten biggest clones make up approximately 20%. This CDR3 contains 15 residues. V was trimmed by 2 bases and J by 1 base, leaving 9 bases between them. CDR1 is MNHNY and CDR2 is SVGAGI in the germline V gene (reference sequence). Sequencing input: peripheral blood. This sequence joins TRBV6-6 and TRBJ1-5; D gene ambiguous. The sequence came from a woman between 50 and 59 years old who had recovered from COVID-19. The CDR3 here is CASSYRASSNQPQHF. The DNA for the CDR3 is TGTGCCAGCAGTTACCGCGCTTCAAGCAATCAGCCCCAGCATTTT.